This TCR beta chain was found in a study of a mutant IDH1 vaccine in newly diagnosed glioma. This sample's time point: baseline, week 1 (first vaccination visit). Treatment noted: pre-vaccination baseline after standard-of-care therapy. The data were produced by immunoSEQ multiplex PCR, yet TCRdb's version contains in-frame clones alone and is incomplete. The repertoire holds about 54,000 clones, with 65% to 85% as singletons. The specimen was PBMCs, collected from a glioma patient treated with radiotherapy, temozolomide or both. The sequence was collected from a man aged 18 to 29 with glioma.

The CDR3 region is CASSFRDRAYEQYF. Written as DNA, the CDR3 is TGTGCCAGCAGCTTCCGGGACAGAGCCTACGAGCAGTACTTC. The chain has TRBV7-9 and TRBJ2-7; TRBD1 matches at 7 bases. Trimming removed 3 bases from V and 2 bases from J; junction bases left unmatched: 4. The germline CDR1 and CDR2 sequences are SEHNR and FQNEAQ (reference sequence). This CDR3 contains 14 residues.